This TCR beta chain was observed in a study of STAT5B mutations in CD4+ large granular lymphocyte leukemia. Study-wide results and limits: Compared with healthy controls (2/35), patient top clones favored TRBV06 (8/27). CD4-sorted patient repertoires seemed more clonal than healthy CD4+ repertoires.

This CDR3 spans 14 amino acids. From germline, CDR1 is MNHNS and CDR2 SASEGT. V dropped 7 bases and J dropped 4; count of bases not matched to a gene: 5. Concerning this clone: Its antigen remains unidentified.

Clones were sequenced by immunoSEQ multiplex PCR, and TCRdb holds only the in-frame ones, with some missing. Of 15,000 to 25,000 clones in the sample, roughly 83% were seen once. This sequence was found in a human donor in good health. Sequenced sample: CD4+ T cells from blood buffy coats. The chain recombines TRBV6-1 with TRBJ2-1, with TRBD2 matching 9 bases. The CDR3 protein is CASTPAGGYNEQFF. The CDR3 nucleotides are TGTGCCAGCACCCCAGCGGGGGGTTACAATGAGCAGTTCTTC.